Shown below are 14 T cell receptor beta chains from a single sample sequenced in a study of T cell repertoires in aging, cancer and after chemotherapy. TCR beta rearrangements were amplified from peripheral blood genomic DNA. Rearranged V-D-J TRB sequences were amplified with a mixed TRB-A/B primer pool. TCRdb recomputed calls from the multiplex PCR reads with MiXCR, one row per CDR3 protein. Here the sample spans roughly 2,900 distinct CDR3 sequences, over 25% being singletons. Sequencing was performed on blood. The receptors come from a human donor with a solid tumor.

The chain couples TRBV24-1 to TRBJ1-4; 9 bases are shared with TRBD1. The CDR3 loop spans 17 amino acids. CDR1 KGHDR and CDR2 SFDVKD come from the germline V gene. Germline trimming cut 3 bases from V and 4 bases from J; bases unmatched to any gene: 8. CDR3 amino acids: CATSDGTGLRDNEKLFF. The CDR3 coding sequence is TGTGCCACCAGTGATGGGACAGGGCTTCGGGATAATGAAAAACTGTTTTTT.

The table lists this clonotype with a few counts. The rearrangement joins TRBV6-1 to TRBJ1-1; no clear D. Germline loops: CDR1 MNHNS, CDR2 SASEGT. The CDR3 has 14 amino acids. Trimming removed 3 bases from V and 0 bases from J, with 8 bases in between. The CDR3 reads CASSENTLNTEAFF. CDR3 in DNA: TGTGCCAGCAGTGAGAACACCCTGAACACTGAAGCTTTCTTT.

As regards this clonotype: Mismatch with germline at one junction end may stem from a read error. The chain links TRBV19 to TRBJ2-1; D not resolved. This CDR3 spans 13 amino acids. Germline-derived CDR1 and CDR2 are LNHDA and SQIVND (reference sequence). CDR3 nucleotide sequence: TGTGCCAGTAGTATGACCGGCAGTGGCTATGAGGTCTTC. Its protein is CASSMTGSGYEVF.

This clonotype was detected once. Being one base from a much bigger clone, this may be a read error. This chain links TRBV29-1 with TRBJ2-3; the D gene is possibly TRBD1 (5 bases). Germline CDR1 SQVTM, CDR2 ANQGSEA. Trimming left V 8 bases short and J 6 bases short, with 12 bases between. The CDR3 spans 11 residues. The CDR3 nucleotides are TGCAGCATCCACAGGTTTGATACGCAGTATTTT. Translation: CSIHRFDTQYF.

In DNA, the CDR3 is TGTGCCAGCAGCTTCGGATTCGTGGGCACAGATACGCAGTATTTT. Protein: CASSFGFVGTDTQYF. V usage is TRBV7-2 and J usage is TRBJ2-3; D call uncertain. The CDR3 contains 15 residues. From germline, CDR1 is SGHTA and CDR2 FQGNSA. Trimming removed 3 bases from V and 1 base from J, with 11 bases in between. Supplemented by reference TRBV7-2 and TRBJ2-3, the full variable domain reads GAGVSQSPSNKVTEKGKDVELRCDPISGHTALYWYRQSLGQGLEFLIYFQGNSAPDKSGLPSDRFSAERTGGSVSTLTIQRTQQEDSAVYLCASSFGFVGTDTQYFGPGTRLTVL.

This clonotype has a handful of counts. CDR3 coding DNA: TGTGCCAGCAGTCTAGGACCGAGCAATCAGCCCCAGCATTTT. Translating it yields CASSLGPSNQPQHF. V gene TRBV27 combines with J gene TRBJ1-5, with D uncertain. Germline CDR1 MNHEY, CDR2 SMNVEV (reference sequence). Trimming pared 5 bases from V and 1 base from J, leaving 9 bases between. The CDR3 loop spans 14 amino acids.

The rearrangement joins TRBV14 to TRBJ2-6, with 9 bases aligning to TRBD1. V lost 1 base, J lost 0 bases, and 4 bases stayed unmatched. The germline V gene encodes CDR1 SGHDN and CDR2 FVKESK. This CDR3 is 18 amino acids long. DNA for the CDR3: TGTGCCAGCAGCCAAGTGGGGACAGGGCTCTCTGGGGCCAACGTCCTGACTTTC. Translation gives CASSQVGTGLSGANVLTF.

The J gene is TRBJ1-1, the V gene TRBV5-1; a weak D match, TRBD1 (5 bases). The CDR3 runs 14 residues. CDR1 is SGHRS, CDR2 YFSETQ, per germline. Deletions cut 1 base from V and 3 bases from J, with 10 bases between. CDR3 sequence (DNA): TGCGCCAGCAGCTTGCAGGGCAGGGACACTGAAGCTTTCTTT. It translates to CASSLQGRDTEAFF.

There are a few counts of this clonotype. The chain carries TRBV12-3 or TRBV12-4 and TRBJ1-5, with D possibly TRBD1 on 6 matching bases. The CDR3 runs 15 residues. V was shortened by 3 bases and J by 2 bases, with 11 bases between the two germline ends. DNA for the CDR3: TGTGCCAGCAGTTTCAGGGGAGTGGGCAATCAGCCCCAGCATTTT. Its translation is CASSFRGVGNQPQHF.

The V gene is TRBV7-9, the J gene TRBJ2-2, with no clear D. This CDR3 comprises 15 residues. The V gene lost 5 bases and the J gene lost 4 bases, with 14 bases spanning the gap. CDR1 SEHNR and CDR2 FQNEAQ come from the germline V gene (reference sequence). The CDR3 is CASSPEWGSTGELFF. The CDR3 bases are TGTGCCAGCAGCCCTGAGTGGGGTTCCACCGGGGAGCTGTTTTTT.

The chain has TRBV12-3 or TRBV12-4 and TRBJ2-3; no firm D call. V lost 9 bases and J 7 bases, leaving 11 bases between the germline ends. The CDR3 contains 11 residues. The CDR3 spells CASGDRYTQYF. The CDR3 DNA sequence: TGTGCCAGTGGGGATCGGTATACGCAGTATTTT.

The genes are TRBV20-1 and TRBJ2-5; tentative D call: TRBD1 (6 bases). In germline, CDR1 is DFQATT, CDR2 SNEGSKA (reference sequence). Trimming removed 2 bases from V and 1 base from J, with 11 bases in between. The CDR3 runs 14 residues. CDR3: CSARWGHPQETQYF. The CDR3 region has the DNA TGCAGTGCTAGATGGGGACACCCCCAAGAGACCCAGTACTTC.

The rearrangement joins TRBV20-1 to TRBJ2-2; tentatively, D is TRBD1 or TRBD2 (5 bases each). V gave up 0 bases and J gave up 4 bases, with 12 bases separating them. There are 15 residues in the CDR3. Germline assignment: CDR1 DFQATT and CDR2 SNEGSKA (reference sequence). CDR3 protein: CSARDPGRGTGELFF. CDR3 bases: TGCAGTGCTAGAGATCCGGGAAGGGGCACCGGGGAGCTGTTTTTT.

This clonotype is medium-sized within its sample. The chain has TRBV12-3 or TRBV12-4 and TRBJ2-7; TRBD1 agrees at 7 bases. The CDR3 is 14 residues long. J was trimmed by 3 bases and V by 7 bases; bases with no gene match: 9. CDR3 in amino acids: CASTVDAGGYEQYF. The CDR3 nucleotides read TGTGCCAGCACCGTGGACGCAGGGGGCTACGAGCAGTACTTC.